The clone carrying this T cell receptor beta chain was counted between two and nine times. Its antigen is unknown. The data originate from a study of cytomegalovirus exposure and HLA in healthy donors. General study findings and limits: Listed as cytomegalovirus-associated were approximately 160 TCR beta chains. As a later analysis showed, several of the most significant clusters appeared to be linked to common viral pathogens. Accurate predictions that matched the HLA-A and HLA-B alleles of most subjects were reportedly made from TCR beta sequences.

The CDR3 loop spans 11 amino acids. Per germline, CDR1 DFQATT and CDR2 SNEGSKA (reference sequence). V was shortened by 0 bases and J by 11 bases, with 10 bases between the two germline ends. A multiplex PCR was run with 60 Vbeta primers and 13 Jbeta primers. Profiling relied on immunoSEQ multiplex PCR, and the TCRdb table lists in-frame clones only, not all of them. The sample includes around 150,000 clones, roughly 9.6% seen only once; the top ten take 6.5% to 8.5%. Input material: PBMCs. This sequence originates from a woman aged 40 to 50 in good health and CMV-seropositive. The chain carries TRBV20-1 and TRBJ1-1, with D unclear. The CDR3 loop reads CSARDSRGAFF. The CDR3 nucleotides read TGCAGTGCTAGAGATTCAAGAGGGGCTTTCTTT.